The next 17 T cell receptor beta chains were all read from a single sample in a study of response to subunit inactivated influenza vaccine. TCRdb reprocessed the RT-PCR reads with MiXCR, giving one entry per CDR3 protein. The sample records about 500,000 distinct CDR3 sequences, 10% to 15% being singletons. The specimen was PBMCs from blood, collected 45 days after vaccination. The origin of the receptors is a man in his fifties who received an inactivated influenza vaccine.

This clonotype was seen at least ten times. The V gene is TRBV12-3 or TRBV12-4, the J gene TRBJ2-7, with TRBD1 matching 7 bases. V shed 6 bases, J shed 3 bases, and the junction held 5 bases outside the gene matches. The CDR3 totals 13 residues. CDR3 DNA sequence: TGTGCCAGCAGCCCGGGACAGAACTACGAGCAGTACTTC. Its protein product is CASSPGQNYEQYF.

The chain has TRBV7-9 and TRBJ1-1; D is possibly TRBD1 (5 bases). V lost 2 bases and J 8 bases, leaving 12 bases between the germline ends. Germline CDR1 is SEHNR and CDR2 is FQNEAQ (reference sequence). The CDR3 totals 13 residues. The DNA for the CDR3 is TGTGCCAGCAGCTTACGACAGAACCTCGAAGCTTTCTTT. As protein: CASSLRQNLEAFF.

At least ten counts were recorded for this clonotype. The V and J genes are TRBV15 and TRBJ2-7; the D gene is possibly TRBD1 (5 bases). The CDR3 sequence is 14 residues long. Trimming shortened V by 0 bases and J by 3 bases, and 9 bases separated the two germline ends. CDR1 and CDR2 (germline): LNHNV, YYDKDF (reference sequence). The CDR3 is CATSRETVGYEQYF. CDR3 bases: TGTGCCACCAGCAGAGAGACAGTCGGCTACGAGCAGTACTTC.

This sequence joins TRBV12-3 or TRBV12-4 and TRBJ2-1, with D possibly TRBD2 on 6 matching bases. The CDR3 runs 15 residues. Deletions cut 7 bases from V and 1 base from J, with 14 bases between. CDR3 nucleotides: TGTGCCAGCACCCCTTTAGGGAGGTCCTACAATGAGCAGTTCTTC. It encodes CASTPLGRSYNEQFF.

The chain employs TRBV5-1 and TRBJ2-7; 7 bases fit TRBD1. The CDR3 contains 16 residues. CDR1 and CDR2 from the germline V gene are SGHRS and YFSETQ. V gave up 1 base and J gave up 0 bases; unmatched junction bases: 7. In DNA, the CDR3 is TGCGCCAGCAGCTTGATTTGGACAGGAAGCTCCTACGAGCAGTACTTC. Translating it yields CASSLIWTGSSYEQYF.

This clonotype was detected ten times or more. The chain combines TRBV20-1 with TRBJ1-2; 10 nucleotides agree with TRBD1. The CDR3 consists of 14 residues. After removal of 4 bases from V and 2 bases from J, the junction contained 4 bases not matched to a gene. Germline V lookup: CDR1 DFQATT, CDR2 SNEGSKA (reference sequence). The CDR3: CSATRDRGNYGYTF. The CDR3 bases are TGCAGTGCTACCCGGGACAGGGGCAACTATGGCTACACCTTC.

This clonotype occurred a few times. This chain links TRBV12-3 or TRBV12-4 with TRBJ1-5; no firm D call. The CDR3 is 15 residues long. The germline V and J ends were trimmed by 2 bases and 0 bases, with 8 bases remaining between them. The CDR3 DNA sequence: TGTGCCAGCAGTTTAAATGTGGGTAGCAATCAGCCCCAGCATTTT. It encodes CASSLNVGSNQPQHF.

This sequence joins TRBV9 and TRBJ2-4; no reliable D call. V was shortened by 0 bases and J by 0 bases, with 4 bases between the two germline ends. Germline values: CDR1 SGDLS, CDR2 YYNGEE. The length of the CDR3 is 14 residues. The CDR3 is CASSVGLAKNIQYF. DNA of the CDR3: TGTGCCAGCAGCGTAGGGTTAGCCAAAAACATTCAGTACTTC.

The V call is TRBV5-1, the J call TRBJ2-2; D unclear. The V gene lost 4 bases and the J gene lost 5 bases, with 9 bases spanning the gap. This CDR3 region has 13 residues. Germline CDR1 and CDR2: SGHRS and YFSETQ. The CDR3 is CASSRVMTGELFF. The CDR3 nucleotides read TGCGCCAGCAGCCGAGTGATGACCGGGGAGCTGTTTTTT.

This rearrangement joins TRBV7-9 to TRBJ2-1; D is perhaps TRBD1 or TRBD2 (6 bases each). The germline V gene encodes CDR1 SEHNR and CDR2 FQNEAQ (reference sequence). V was shortened by 3 bases and J by 7 bases, with 22 bases between the two germline ends. This CDR3 has 17 residues. The CDR3 DNA reads TGTGCCAGCAGCTTTGATTATGGGGGGCTGGGCGAGAATGAGCAGTTCTTC. Amino acid sequence: CASSFDYGGLGENEQFF.

V usage is TRBV19 and J usage is TRBJ1-1; possible D gene TRBD1, 5 bases. CDR3 length: 14 amino acids. V was clipped by 6 bases and J by 0 bases, with 11 bases between them. In germline, CDR1 is LNHDA, CDR2 SQIVND (reference sequence). DNA for the CDR3: TGTGCCAGTAGGTTCAGGGAGATGAACACTGAAGCTTTCTTT. Amino acids: CASRFREMNTEAFF.

J is TRBJ2-1 and V is TRBV7-2; tentatively, D is TRBD2 (6 bases). Trimming left V 5 bases short and J 7 bases short, with 12 bases between. The CDR3 is made up of 13 amino acids. CDR1 is SGHTA, CDR2 FQGNSA, per germline. DNA for the CDR3: TGTGCCAGCAGCCCAGGGCGGGGAAATGAGCAGTTCTTC. Its protein is CASSPGRGNEQFF.

This clonotype was recorded once. The J gene is TRBJ1-1, the V gene TRBV11-2; no clear D. Germline values: CDR1 SGHAT, CDR2 FQNNGV. The V and J ends lost 1 base and 4 bases respectively, with 10 bases between them. CDR3 length: 14 amino acids. The CDR3 loop reads CASSLGVGFTEAFF. The CDR3 DNA reads as TGTGCCAGCAGCTTAGGGGTCGGTTTCACTGAAGCTTTCTTT.

The chain uses TRBV29-1 and TRBJ2-7, with 7 bases matching TRBD1. The CDR3 totals 15 residues. V gave up 0 bases and J gave up 3 bases; unmatched junction bases: 8. Germline loops: CDR1 SQVTM, CDR2 ANQGSEA. The CDR3 coding sequence is TGCAGCGTTGAAGATAGAGGGGACAGTTACTACGAGCAGTACTTC. Protein product: CSVEDRGDSYYEQYF.

The chain links TRBV7-3 to TRBJ2-5; TRBD1 matches 10 bases. V shed 5 bases and J 5 bases; nucleotides not matched to a gene: 14. Germline loops: CDR1 SGHTA, CDR2 FQGTGA. The CDR3 is 17 residues long. The CDR3 loop reads CASSLDRGHGFVETQYF. The CDR3, as DNA: TGTGCCAGCAGCCTCGACAGGGGGCATGGTTTCGTTGAGACCCAGTACTTC.

This clonotype has a handful of counts. The rearrangement uses TRBV6-1 and TRBJ1-1; TRBD1 might be the D (5 bases). This CDR3 has 14 residues. The ends were cut back, 6 bases at V and 6 bases at J, with 17 bases in the middle. The germline V gene encodes CDR1 MNHNS and CDR2 SASEGT. CDR3 DNA: TGTGCCAGCAGCGCTATGGGGGGTCAGGCTGAAGCTTTCTTT. It codes for CASSAMGGQAEAFF.

The chain carries TRBV5-6 and TRBJ1-2; D gene ambiguous. The length of the CDR3 is 16 residues. Deletions cut 1 base from V and 1 base from J, with 14 bases between. CDR1 is SGHDT and CDR2 is YYEEEE in the germline V gene. The CDR3 sequence: CASSLQGPLDNYGYTF. CDR3 nucleotides: TGTGCCAGCAGCTTGCAAGGACCCTTGGATAACTATGGCTACACCTTC.